The 25 T cell receptor beta chains reported below all come from one sample, sequenced in a study of T cells in Graves' hyperthyroidism and ophthalmopathy. RNA transcripts served as the template for amplifying TCR beta CDR3 regions. Primed by the HTBI set, a first-round RT-PCR was run on the TCR CDR3. A single record per CDR3 protein comes from TCRdb applying MiXCR to the multiplex PCR reads. The table lists 500,000 to 750,000 distinct CDR3 sequences, 14% of them singletons, with 6.5% to 9% in the top ten. Sequencing was done on a sample of blood. The receptors were sampled from a woman aged 18-29 years with Graves' ophthalmopathy.

This clonotype was picked up many times. The rearrangement links TRBV10-3 to TRBJ1-5; no clear D. This CDR3 has 13 amino acids. V lost 4 bases and J 5 bases, leaving 9 bases between the germline ends. Germline CDR1 ENHRY, CDR2 SYGVKD. CDR3 in DNA: TGTGCCATCAGTGTTGGGAGGGATCAGCCCCAGCATTTT. Amino acids: CAISVGRDQPQHF.

This clonotype was detected ten times or more. The chain recombines TRBV3-1 with TRBJ2-2; D not resolved. Germline V CDR1 and CDR2: LGHDT, YNNKEL (reference sequence). The CDR3 runs 14 residues. V lost 0 bases to trimming and J lost 1 base, with 3 bases between them. The CDR3 bases are TGTGCCAGCAGCCAAGACATGAACACCGGGGAGCTGTTTTTT. This gives the protein CASSQDMNTGELFF.

The chain uses TRBV9 and TRBJ1-6; the D is unclear. The CDR3 totals 15 residues. Trimming took 4 bases from V and 6 from J, leaving 14 bases between them. Germline lookup yields CDR1 SGDLS and CDR2 YYNGEE. The CDR3 DNA follows: TGTGCCAGCAGCCCAAGGATGGATCGTAATTCACCCCTCCACTTT. This gives the protein CASSPRMDRNSPLHF.

CDR3 residues: CATPRCRLAGYQETQYF. The CDR3 nucleotides read TGTGCCACCCCGCGTTGTAGACTAGCGGGCTACCAAGAGACCCAGTACTTC. The rearrangement uses TRBV24-1 and TRBJ2-5, with 10 nucleotides matching TRBD2. Germline trimming cut 9 bases from V and 0 bases from J; bases unmatched to any gene: 12. Germline loops: CDR1 KGHDR, CDR2 SFDVKD. The CDR3 consists of 17 residues.

This clonotype has only a few counts. This chain uses TRBV19 with TRBJ2-7; the D gene is possibly TRBD1 (5 bases). Trimming removed 1 base from V and 4 bases from J, with 8 bases in between. This CDR3 has 13 residues. Germline CDR1 and CDR2: LNHDA and SQIVND (reference sequence). CDR3 loop: CASSIGAGYEQYF. DNA of the CDR3: TGTGCCAGTAGTATAGGGGCAGGGTACGAGCAGTACTTC.

The J gene is TRBJ2-1, the V gene TRBV4-1; the D is unclear. Germline values: CDR1 MGHRA, CDR2 YSYEKL. This CDR3 has 13 amino acids. V shed 4 bases and J shed 8 bases, with 12 bases lying between them. For the CDR3, the DNA is TGCGCCAGCAGCCCTCCCTATGAGGATGAGCAGTTCTTC. This translates into CASSPPYEDEQFF.

This clonotype was counted only a few times. The chain links TRBV29-1 to TRBJ2-4; 10 nucleotides match TRBD2. The junction had 7 bases not matched to a gene; V was cut back by 3 bases and J by 2 bases. The CDR3 is 16 residues long. The germline V gene has CDR1 SQVTM and CDR2 ANQGSEA. The CDR3 is CSVEVLAGVSKNIQYF. DNA of the CDR3: TGCAGCGTTGAGGTCCTAGCGGGAGTCTCCAAAAACATTCAGTACTTC.

Notes on this clonotype: A much larger clone differs from this one at a single base, so this may be a read error. The rearrangement uses TRBV28 and TRBJ2-7; 9 bases match TRBD2. The CDR3 is 17 amino acids. Trimming took 5 bases from V and 2 from J; bases not matched to a gene: 13. Germline V CDR1 and CDR2: MDHEN, SYDVKM. CDR3 in DNA: TGTGCCAGCAGTCTCCCCTTGCGGGCTAGCGGGACCTACGAGCAGTACTTC. This encodes CASSLPLRASGTYEQYF.

There are a few counts of this clonotype. V usage is TRBV27 and J usage is TRBJ2-7; weak D call: TRBD1 (6 bases). The CDR3 is 15 residues long. From germline, CDR1 is MNHEY and CDR2 SMNVEV (reference sequence). V was shortened by 8 bases and J by 3 bases, with 20 bases between the two germline ends. The CDR3 DNA reads TGTGCCAGCTGTTGTGACAATGGGGGCAACTACGAGCAGTACTTC. This encodes CASCCDNGGNYEQYF.

On this clonotype itself: Relative to the germline gene, one junction end is altered; a read error may explain this. The rearrangement uses TRBV7-7 and TRBJ2-7; 11 bases match TRBD2. CDR3 length equals 15 residues. CDR1 and CDR2 (germline): SSHAT, FNYEAQ (reference sequence). CDR3 bases: TGTGCTAGCAGCCCCGAACTAGCGGGAGAGTACGAGCAGTACTTC. Its translation: CASSPELAGEYEQYF.

The chain employs TRBV20-1 and TRBJ2-1; possible D gene TRBD2, 6 bases. Germline V gene lookup returns CDR1 DFQATT and CDR2 SNEGSKA (reference sequence). The CDR3 spans 16 residues. Trimming stripped 0 bases from V and 0 bases from J, with 12 bases between. The CDR3 bases are TGCAGTGCTAGAGATTGGTCGGGGGACTCCTACAATGAGCAGTTCTTC. This sequence encodes CSARDWSGDSYNEQFF.

The sample holds a few counts of this clonotype. V is TRBV30 and J is TRBJ1-5, with TRBD1 as a possible D gene (6 bases). Germline CDR1 GTSNPN, CDR2 SVGIG (reference sequence). This CDR3 spans 13 amino acids. Trimming removed 4 bases at V and 3 bases at J, with 10 bases between. The CDR3 protein is CAWNGQTNQPQHF. DNA of the CDR3: TGTGCCTGGAATGGACAGACCAATCAGCCCCAGCATTTT.

This clonotype was counted ten times or more. The chain employs TRBV29-1 and TRBJ2-3; 7 bases map to TRBD2. The length of the CDR3 is 14 residues. The trim removed 7 bases at V and 3 bases at J, leaving 10 bases unmatched. The V gene's germline CDR1 is SQVTM and CDR2 ANQGSEA. CDR3 amino acids: CSAILAVGTDTQYF. DNA for the CDR3: TGCAGCGCTATCCTAGCGGTTGGTACAGATACGCAGTATTTT.

This chain joins TRBV6-5 and TRBJ2-2; D may be TRBD2 (7 bases). The germline CDR1 and CDR2 sequences are MNHEY and SVGAGI. The V end lost 4 bases, the J end lost 4 bases, and 10 bases lay between the germline ends. CDR3 length: 14 amino acids. The DNA of the CDR3 is TGTGCCAGCAGTTGGGAGGGGGGCACCGGGGAGCTGTTTTTT. The encoded protein is CASSWEGGTGELFF.

This clonotype was seen repeatedly, ten times or more. One end of the junction fails to match germline, which may point to a read error. The chain couples TRBV7-7 to TRBJ2-5; TRBD2 is a possible D gene (6 bases). This CDR3 spans 14 amino acids. Germline CDR1 is SSHAT and CDR2 is FNYEAQ (reference sequence). The CDR3 DNA reads TGTGCTAGCAGCTTAGCGGCGCGGATTGAGACCCAGTACTTC. The encoded protein is CASSLAARIETQYF.

This rearrangement joins TRBV27 to TRBJ2-5; weak D call: TRBD1 (6 bases). CDR3 length: 16 amino acids. The ends were cut back, 2 bases at V and 5 bases at J, with 18 bases in the middle. From germline, CDR1 is MNHEY and CDR2 SMNVEV (reference sequence). The CDR3 here is CASSLAKAGARETQYF. CDR3 coding DNA: TGTGCCAGCAGTTTAGCGAAGGCAGGGGCAAGGGAGACCCAGTACTTC.

This clonotype showed up just a few times. The rearrangement joins TRBV5-5 to TRBJ1-5; unclear D gene. The CDR3 totals 14 residues. Looked up from germline, CDR1 is SGHKS and CDR2 is YYEKEE (reference sequence). The V gene lost 1 base and the J gene lost 0 bases, with 5 bases spanning the gap. CDR3 sequence: CASSLKNSNQPQHF. CDR3 nucleotide sequence: TGTGCCAGCAGCTTGAAAAATAGCAATCAGCCCCAGCATTTT.

The chain combines TRBV6-5 with TRBJ2-7, with D perhaps given as TRBD1 or TRBD2 (6 bases each). CDR3 length equals 16 residues. Germline V gene lookup returns CDR1 MNHEY and CDR2 SVGAGI. The V and J ends lost 0 bases and 4 bases respectively, with 16 bases between them. CDR3 sequence: CASSYSGWGAVYEQYF. The CDR3 DNA follows: TGTGCCAGCAGTTACTCGGGGTGGGGGGCGGTTTACGAGCAGTACTTC.

In this sample, this clonotype turned up many times. The chain joins TRBV2 to TRBJ1-2; D may be TRBD1 (5 bases). CDR3 size: 12 residues. V was shortened by 7 bases and J by 4 bases, with 10 bases between the two germline ends. Germline V gives CDR1 SNHLY, CDR2 FYNNEI. CDR3 loop: CASKEGIYGYTF. CDR3 sequence (DNA): TGTGCCAGCAAGGAGGGGATCTATGGCTACACCTTC.

This clonotype was found once. A much larger clonotype is one base distant, so this may be a read error. CDR3 protein: CAWSDGTGCEQYF. CDR3 nucleotides: TGTGCCTGGAGTGACGGGACAGGCTGCGAGCAGTACTTC. The chain has TRBV30 and TRBJ2-7; 8 bases map to TRBD1. This CDR3 region has 13 residues. Looked up from germline, CDR1 is GTSNPN and CDR2 is SVGIG (reference sequence). With 1 base clipped from V and 6 bases from J, the junction kept 5 bases outside the gene matches.

V gene TRBV30 combines with J gene TRBJ2-1; maybe TRBD1 (7 bases). The CDR3 length is 16 residues. Germline V lookup: CDR1 GTSNPN, CDR2 SVGIG (reference sequence). Trimming stripped 3 bases from V and 4 bases from J, with 19 bases between. The CDR3 DNA sequence: TGTGCCTGGAGGAGCACACAGGGGACTTCATACAATGAGCAGTTCTTC. Its translation: CAWRSTQGTSYNEQFF.

The sample holds many counts of this clonotype. The V call is TRBV9, the J call TRBJ2-1; 7 bases line up with TRBD2. Germline assignment: CDR1 SGDLS and CDR2 YYNGEE. With V trimmed by 0 bases and J by 7 bases, 16 bases remained unmatched. The CDR3 loop spans 18 amino acids. CDR3 nucleotides: TGTGCCAGCAGCGTAGGTGGGGGGGGAGTTGGAGCGGGGAATGAGCAGTTCTTC. This gives the protein CASSVGGGGVGAGNEQFF.

This clonotype has more than one count but fewer than ten. The J gene is TRBJ2-1, the V gene TRBV10-3; the match to TRBD2 covers 8 bases. Trimming at V came to 0 bases and at J to 7 bases, leaving 8 bases not matched to a gene. CDR3 size: 16 residues. The germline CDR1 and CDR2 sequences are ENHRY and SYGVKD. CDR3 sequence (DNA): TGTGCCATCAGTGAGTCAGGAGCGGGAGTGAAGAATGAGCAGTTCTTC. It specifies CAISESGAGVKNEQFF.

This clonotype was observed many times. The DNA of the CDR3 is TGTGCCAGCAGCGACGAAGACCGGGGTAGCAATCAGCCCCAGCATTTT. Translating gives CASSDEDRGSNQPQHF. The gene calls are TRBV7-9 and TRBJ1-5, with D hard to call. CDR1 is SEHNR and CDR2 is FQNEAQ in the germline V gene (reference sequence). This CDR3 region has 16 residues. Trimming pared 5 bases from V and 0 bases from J, leaving 14 bases between.

This clonotype was recorded a few times. The rearrangement links TRBV4-2 to TRBJ1-2; D might be TRBD1 (5 bases). V lost 1 base to trimming and J lost 2 bases, with 11 bases between them. CDR3 length: 15 residues. Germline V gives CDR1 LGHNA, CDR2 YNFKEQ. CDR3 amino acids: CASSQVGGTNYGYTF. The CDR3 nucleotides are TGTGCCAGCAGCCAAGTTGGGGGGACCAACTATGGCTACACCTTC.